Presented here are 9 T cell receptor beta chains from one specimen sequenced in a study of shared T cell receptors in the human thymus. Generated by immunoSEQ multiplex PCR, the TCRdb table keeps only in-frame clones and is missing some. The sample consists of hundreds of thousands of clones, roughly 90% of them appearing once. This same sample was also taken into another study, of human thymus T cells.

Sample: thymocytes. These TCRs come from a boy younger than two with a congenital heart defect.

The CDR3 loop reads CASSSGRAIPSSYEQYF. Here the CDR3 DNA reads TGTGCCAGCAGCTCCGGTCGAGCGATACCGAGCTCCTACGAGCAGTACTTC. The chain is built from TRBV11-2 and TRBJ2-7; D remains ambiguous. The CDR3 runs 17 residues. With 4 bases removed from V and 0 bases from J, the gap between germline ends came to 19 bases. The germline gives CDR1 SGHAT, CDR2 FQNNGV.

V gene TRBV15 combines with J gene TRBJ2-1, with 8 bases that match TRBD2. The CDR3 spans 14 residues. Germline CDR1 is LNHNV and CDR2 is YYDKDF (reference sequence). With 3 bases clipped from V and 7 bases from J, the junction kept 5 bases outside the gene matches. The chain's CDR3 is CATSRGTRENEQFF. The CDR3 DNA follows: TGTGCCACCAGCAGGGGGACTAGGGAGAATGAGCAGTTCTTC.

The rearrangement joins TRBV2 to TRBJ2-1; 10 bases fit TRBD2. CDR1 and CDR2 (germline): SNHLY, FYNNEI. V gave up 3 bases and J gave up 4 bases; unmatched junction bases: 3. This CDR3 is built from 15 residues. The CDR3 region has the DNA TGTGCCAGCAGTGATAGAGCGGGAGGGTACAATGAGCAGTTCTTC. This sequence encodes CASSDRAGGYNEQFF.

The V call is TRBV15, the J call TRBJ2-7; D remains unclear. V was cut by 1 base and J by 3 bases, with 13 bases left in between. Germline V gene lookup returns CDR1 LNHNV and CDR2 YYDKDF (reference sequence). The CDR3 covers 15 residues. The DNA of the CDR3 is TGTGCCACCAGCAGAGGCTGGAGCGTGCACTACGAGCAGTACTTC. Its protein product is CATSRGWSVHYEQYF. The full variable domain, its missing parts supplied by reference TRBV15 and TRBJ2-7, is DAMVIQNPRYQVTQFGKPVTLSCSQTLNHNVMYWYQQKSSQAPKLLFHYYDKDFNNEADTPDNFQSRRPNTSFCFLDIRSPGLGDTAMYLCATSRGWSVHYEQYFGPGTRLTVT.

In this sample, this clone turned up once. The CDR3, as DNA: TGTGCCAGCGGTCTTTTGGGTGGAGCCCTGAACACTGAAGCTTTCTTT. Its protein product is CASGLLGGALNTEAFF. The chain couples TRBV27 to TRBJ1-1; D gene unclear. Germline CDR1 and CDR2: MNHEY and SMNVEV (reference sequence). Trimming removed 8 bases at V and 0 bases at J, with 19 bases between. The CDR3 consists of 16 residues.

The V call is TRBV13, the J call TRBJ2-1; 11 nucleotides match TRBD1. From germline, CDR1 is PRHDT and CDR2 FYEKMQ (reference sequence). The trim removed 5 bases at V and 1 base at J, leaving 4 bases unmatched. CDR3 length: 16 amino acids. The CDR3 DNA follows: TGTGCCAGCAGCCGGACAGGGGGCCGGTCCTACAATGAGCAGTTCTTC. Translating gives CASSRTGGRSYNEQFF.

The chain employs TRBV9 and TRBJ2-5; the D gene is possibly TRBD2 (5 bases). The V gene's germline CDR1 is SGDLS and CDR2 YYNGEE. The CDR3 spans 15 residues. V gave up 0 bases and J gave up 3 bases, with 12 bases separating them. The CDR3 coding sequence is TGTGCCAGCAGCGTAGCTGGAACTAGTGAAGAGACCCAGTACTTC. This sequence encodes CASSVAGTSEETQYF.

This chain links TRBV29-1 with TRBJ2-1; 12 positions agree with TRBD2. Losses at the gene ends were 7 bases for V and 9 bases for J; bases not matched to a gene: 10. Germline V CDR1 and CDR2: SQVTM, ANQGSEA. This CDR3 contains 14 residues. The CDR3 DNA reads as TGCAGCGCTCGGGCTAGCGGGAGGGGGGGTGAGCAGTTCTTC. The encoded protein is CSARASGRGGEQFF.

The chain joins TRBV23-1 to TRBJ2-3, with D unresolved. TRBV23-1 is an ORF, and what it does is uncertain. V was trimmed by 10 bases and J by 5 bases, leaving 10 bases between them. CDR3 size: 11 residues. This CDR3 reads CATLAGDTQYF. The CDR3 bases are TGCGCCACCCTTGCAGGAGATACGCAGTATTTT.